This TCR beta chain stems from a study of blood T cell repertoires in COVID-19 (dated by TCRdb to the early 2020s). Study-level background: Collaborator samples came from the United States, Italy and Spain and covered acute and convalescent phases of COVID-19. Where HLA class I and class II types were available, the types were taken from metadata supplied by the sample provider, not from assay-based typing. Samples came from the ongoing ImmuneRACE study (first 160 participants) plus 1,254 subjects from 6 global collaborators. The dataset comprised deeply sampled blood TCRbeta repertoires from subjects exposed to, actively infected with, or recovered from COVID-19. A freely available public database, intended as a resource for researchers studying the immune response to SARS-CoV-2, is where the repertoires were released. The material from the prospective study consisted of cDNA or gDNA derived from T cells, B-cell-depleted T cells, or PBMCs. Sample metadata almost always included a de-identified subject ID, COVID-19 status, age in years and sex.

In the prospective study, participants were about 18 to 89 years old, resided in 20 to 30 geographic areas of the United States, and were enrolled through a virtual design. In the prospective study, participants were assigned to cohorts based on the clinical history participants reported in a screening survey and a study questionnaire. For ImmuneRACE Cohort 3, a participant was defined as recovered based on two consecutive negative NP/OP PCR tests, clearance by a healthcare professional, or resolution of symptoms. Mobile phlebotomists in the prospective study collected whole blood, serum and a nasopharyngeal or oropharyngeal swab from every participant. Participants in the prospective study had the option to provide additional blood draws and questionnaires over a roughly 2-month period. Blood samples from the prospective study were shipped frozen or at room temperature prior to DNA extraction.

What the work shows at the level of the full study, not this receptor alone: The amount of clinical and demographic metadata varied by source and participant and was provided uncurated.

The germline V gene (reference sequence) sets CDR1 to SEHNR and CDR2 to FQNEAQ. From V the trimming removes 0 bases and from J it removes 0 bases, while the gene matches leave 3 bases of the junction unaccounted for. Its CDR3 holds 18 amino acids, cysteine through phenylalanine. Just CDR3 DNA is preserved here, 54 bases in frame from base 1. TCRbeta CDR3 regions were amplified from genomic DNA using the immunoSEQ Assay, a bias-controlled multiplex PCR. In the paper's pipeline: Within the assay, amplification of reference gene primers was used to estimate how many nucleated cells each sample contained. To quantify the absolute abundance of each unique TCRbeta CDR3 rearrangement, sequence reads were collapsed and filtered. Productive Simpson clonality was computed per sample as the square root of Simpson's diversity index over productive rearrangements. What TCRdb holds here is the immuneACCESS table cut down to in-frame rearrangements. Part of the clones is not present; checked against another copy, under half of the missing clones reflect an unresolved V gene, and the others are unexplained. The DNA was the basis for D and trimming; V, J and clone size are from that table. The sample profile shows about 300,000 clones; around 90% of them were found once. The ten largest clones add up to 5.5% to 6% of the sample.

There are a few counts of this clone. Which antigen it targets is not known. There are no base qualities to consult, and no much larger clone falls within one base. This sequence uses TRBV7-9 and TRBJ2-2; the junction holds 11 bases that match TRBD2. The TCR sequence derives from a woman aged 25-40 years who had recovered from COVID-19. The sample was PBMCs or T cells enriched from blood (not recorded which). The DNA sequence is TGTGCCAGCAGCTTAGCGCTAGCGGGGGGATCGAACACCGGGGAGCTGTTTTTT. The translation is CASSLALAGGSNTGELFF.